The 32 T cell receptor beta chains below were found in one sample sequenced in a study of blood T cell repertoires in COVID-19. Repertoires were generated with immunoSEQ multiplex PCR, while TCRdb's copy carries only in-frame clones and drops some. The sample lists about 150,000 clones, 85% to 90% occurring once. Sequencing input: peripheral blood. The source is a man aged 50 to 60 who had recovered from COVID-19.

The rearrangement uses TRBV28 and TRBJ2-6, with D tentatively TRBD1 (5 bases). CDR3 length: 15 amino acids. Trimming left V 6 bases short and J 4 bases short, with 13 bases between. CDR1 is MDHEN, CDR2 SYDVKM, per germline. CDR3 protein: CASSHDSSGANVLTF. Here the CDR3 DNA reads TGTGCCAGCAGCCATGACAGTTCGGGGGCCAACGTCCTGACTTTC.

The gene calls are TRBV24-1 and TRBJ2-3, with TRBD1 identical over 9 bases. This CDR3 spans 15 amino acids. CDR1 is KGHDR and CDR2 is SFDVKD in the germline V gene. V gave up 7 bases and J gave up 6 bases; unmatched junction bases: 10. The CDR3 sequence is CATSPTGGARDTQYF. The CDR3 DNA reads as TGTGCCACCAGCCCTACAGGGGGCGCACGGGATACGCAGTATTTT.

The CDR3 nucleotides are TGTGCCAGCAGCGTTGGGACAGGGGGTGGGGAAAAACTGTTTTTT. Translating gives CASSVGTGGGEKLFF. This sequence joins TRBV9 and TRBJ1-4; TRBD1 aligns across 11 bases. CDR1 SGDLS and CDR2 YYNGEE come from the germline V gene. With 2 bases clipped from V and 8 bases from J, the junction kept 5 bases outside the gene matches. There are 15 residues in the CDR3.

The CDR3 loop is CAISESLDYGYTF. CDR3 coding DNA: TGTGCCATCAGTGAGTCCCTCGACTATGGCTACACCTTC. The genes are TRBV10-3 and TRBJ1-2; D not certain. Trimming left V 0 bases short and J 3 bases short, with 5 bases between. The germline gives CDR1 ENHRY, CDR2 SYGVKD. The CDR3 consists of 13 residues.

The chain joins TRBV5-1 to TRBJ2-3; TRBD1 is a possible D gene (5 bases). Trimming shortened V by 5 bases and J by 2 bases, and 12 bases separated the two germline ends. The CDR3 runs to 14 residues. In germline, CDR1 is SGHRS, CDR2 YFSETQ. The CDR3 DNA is TGCGCCAGCAGTTATAGGGGCCCCACAGATACGCAGTATTTT. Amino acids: CASSYRGPTDTQYF.

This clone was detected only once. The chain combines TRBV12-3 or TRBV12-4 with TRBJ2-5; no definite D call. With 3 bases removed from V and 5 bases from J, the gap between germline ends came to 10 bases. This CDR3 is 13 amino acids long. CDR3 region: CASSFQQFETQYF. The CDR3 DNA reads TGTGCCAGCAGTTTTCAACAATTTGAGACCCAGTACTTC.

CDR3 amino acids: CASSSRLKGPGQGFEKLFF. The CDR3 nucleotides read TGTGCCAGCAGCTCGCGCCTTAAGGGCCCGGGACAGGGGTTTGAAAAACTGTTTTTT. The V gene is TRBV27, the J gene TRBJ1-4; TRBD1 agrees at 10 bases. The CDR3 is 19 amino acids. The V gene's germline CDR1 is MNHEY and CDR2 SMNVEV (reference sequence). The junction had 20 bases not matched to a gene; V was cut back by 6 bases and J by 7 bases. The variable domain in full, completed from reference TRBV27 and TRBJ1-4, reads EAQVTQNPRYLITVTGKKLTVTCSQNMNHEYMSWYRQDPGLGLRQIYYSMNVEVTDKGDVPEGYKVSRKEKRNFPLILESPSPNQTSLYFCASSSRLKGPGQGFEKLFFGSGTQLSVL.

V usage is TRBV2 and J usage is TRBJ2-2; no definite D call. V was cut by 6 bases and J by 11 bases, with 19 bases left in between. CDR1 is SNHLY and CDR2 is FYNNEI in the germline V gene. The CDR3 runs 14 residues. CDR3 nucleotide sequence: TGTGCCAGCAGACCGCCACCCGAGCTGTCAGAGCTGTTTTTT. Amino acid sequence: CASRPPPELSELFF.

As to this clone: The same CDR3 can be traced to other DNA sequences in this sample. The CDR3: CASSPGLAGYEQYF. The CDR3, as DNA: TGTGCCAGCTCACCAGGACTAGCGGGCTACGAGCAGTACTTC. The chain recombines TRBV18 with TRBJ2-7; 11 positions match TRBD2. J was trimmed by 3 bases and V by 2 bases; bases with no gene match: 0. The CDR3 is 14 amino acids. Germline CDR1 is KGHSH and CDR2 is LQKENI.

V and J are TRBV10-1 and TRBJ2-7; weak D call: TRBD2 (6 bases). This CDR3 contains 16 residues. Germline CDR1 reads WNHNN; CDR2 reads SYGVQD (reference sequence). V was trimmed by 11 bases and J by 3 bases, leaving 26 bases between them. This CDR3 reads CARTGLLNFLRYEQYF. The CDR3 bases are TGCGCCCGAACTGGACTACTGAATTTTCTACGCTACGAGCAGTACTTC.

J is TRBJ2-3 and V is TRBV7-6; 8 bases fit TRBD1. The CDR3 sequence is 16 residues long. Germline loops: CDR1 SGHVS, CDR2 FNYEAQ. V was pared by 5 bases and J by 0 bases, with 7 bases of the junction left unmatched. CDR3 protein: CASSPPGGTSTDTQYF. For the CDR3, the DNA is TGTGCCAGCAGCCCGCCAGGGGGCACTAGCACAGATACGCAGTATTTT.

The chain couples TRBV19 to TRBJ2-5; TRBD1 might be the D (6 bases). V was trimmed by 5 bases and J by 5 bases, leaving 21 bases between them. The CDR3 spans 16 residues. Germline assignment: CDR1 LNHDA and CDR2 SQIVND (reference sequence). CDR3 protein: CASSPSITGMGETQYF. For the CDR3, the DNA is TGTGCCAGTAGTCCAAGTATAACAGGGATGGGTGAGACCCAGTACTTC.

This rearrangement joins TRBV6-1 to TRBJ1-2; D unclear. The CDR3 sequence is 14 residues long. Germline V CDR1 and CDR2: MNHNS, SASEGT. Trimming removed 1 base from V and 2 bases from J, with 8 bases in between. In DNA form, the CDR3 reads TGTGCCAGCAGTGAAGTTGTCCAAAACTATGGCTACACCTTC. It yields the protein CASSEVVQNYGYTF.

This CDR3 reads CASKTSGGAETQYF. CDR3 nucleotides: TGTGCTTCCAAAACTAGCGGGGGAGCAGAGACCCAGTACTTC. The chain joins TRBV3-1 (or the pseudogene TRBV3-2) to TRBJ2-5, with 11 bases fitting TRBD2. Germline assignment: CDR1 LGHDT and CDR2 YNNKEL (reference sequence). CDR3 size: 14 residues.

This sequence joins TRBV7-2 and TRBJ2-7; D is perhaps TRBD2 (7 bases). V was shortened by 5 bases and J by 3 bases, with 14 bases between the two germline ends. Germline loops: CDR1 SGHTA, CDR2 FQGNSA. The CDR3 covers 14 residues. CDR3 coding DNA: TGTGCCAGCAGCCGGGGGGACACTAACTACGAGCAGTACTTC. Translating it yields CASSRGDTNYEQYF. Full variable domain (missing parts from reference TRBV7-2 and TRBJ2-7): GAGVSQSPSNKVTEKGKDVELRCDPISGHTALYWYRQSLGQGLEFLIYFQGNSAPDKSGLPSDRFSAERTGGSVSTLTIQRTQQEDSAVYLCASSRGDTNYEQYFGPGTRLTVT.

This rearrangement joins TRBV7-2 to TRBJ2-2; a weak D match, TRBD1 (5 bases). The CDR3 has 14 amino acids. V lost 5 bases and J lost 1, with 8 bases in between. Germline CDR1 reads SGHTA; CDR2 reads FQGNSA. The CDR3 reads CASSGQLNTGELFF. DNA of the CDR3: TGTGCCAGCAGCGGACAATTGAACACCGGGGAGCTGTTTTTT.

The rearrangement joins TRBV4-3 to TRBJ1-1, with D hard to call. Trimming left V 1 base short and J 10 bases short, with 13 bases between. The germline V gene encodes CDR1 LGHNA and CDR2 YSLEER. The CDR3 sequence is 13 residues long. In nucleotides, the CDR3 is TGCGCCAGCAGCCAAGTTACGGAGGGTGGAGCTTTCTTT. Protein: CASSQVTEGGAFF.

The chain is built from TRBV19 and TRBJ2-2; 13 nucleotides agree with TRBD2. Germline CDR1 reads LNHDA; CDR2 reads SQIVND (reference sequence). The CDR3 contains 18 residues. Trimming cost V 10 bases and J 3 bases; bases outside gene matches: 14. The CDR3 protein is CATRGTRLAGGYTGELFF. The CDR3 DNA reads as TGTGCCACCAGAGGGACCCGACTAGCGGGGGGATACACCGGGGAGCTGTTTTTT.

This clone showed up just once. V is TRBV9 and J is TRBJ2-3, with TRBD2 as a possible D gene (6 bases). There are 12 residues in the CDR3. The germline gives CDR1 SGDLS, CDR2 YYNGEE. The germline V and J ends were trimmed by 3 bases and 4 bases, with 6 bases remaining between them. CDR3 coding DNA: TGTGCCAGCAGCGGGGAGGCAGATACGCAGTATTTT. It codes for CASSGEADTQYF.

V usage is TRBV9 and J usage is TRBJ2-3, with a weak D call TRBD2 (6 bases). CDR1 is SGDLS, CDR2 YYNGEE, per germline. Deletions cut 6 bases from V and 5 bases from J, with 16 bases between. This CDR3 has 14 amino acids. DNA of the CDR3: TGTGCCAGCAAACCCGGAGGGCCCGAAGATACGCAGTATTTT. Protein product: CASKPGGPEDTQYF.

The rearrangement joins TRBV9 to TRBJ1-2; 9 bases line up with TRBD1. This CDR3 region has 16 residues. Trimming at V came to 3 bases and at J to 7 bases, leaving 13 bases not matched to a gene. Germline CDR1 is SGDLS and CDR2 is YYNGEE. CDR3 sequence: CASSETGTGRDRGYTF. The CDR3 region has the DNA TGTGCCAGCAGCGAAACCGGGACAGGGAGAGACCGTGGCTACACCTTC.

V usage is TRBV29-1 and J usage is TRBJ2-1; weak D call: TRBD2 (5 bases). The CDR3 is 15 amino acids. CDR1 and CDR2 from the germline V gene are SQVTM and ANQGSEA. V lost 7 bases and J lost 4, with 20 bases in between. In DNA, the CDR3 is TGCAGCGCCGGCCCCGGGGAGTACCCTTACAATGAGCAGTTCTTC. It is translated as CSAGPGEYPYNEQFF.

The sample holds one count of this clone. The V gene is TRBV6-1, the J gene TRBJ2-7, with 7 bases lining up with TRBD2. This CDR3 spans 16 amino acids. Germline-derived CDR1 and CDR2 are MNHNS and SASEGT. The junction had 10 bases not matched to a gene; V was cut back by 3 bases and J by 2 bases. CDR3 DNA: TGTGCCAGCAGTGAGGCCTCGGGCGGGGGAGCCTACGAGCAGTACTTC. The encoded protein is CASSEASGGGAYEQYF.

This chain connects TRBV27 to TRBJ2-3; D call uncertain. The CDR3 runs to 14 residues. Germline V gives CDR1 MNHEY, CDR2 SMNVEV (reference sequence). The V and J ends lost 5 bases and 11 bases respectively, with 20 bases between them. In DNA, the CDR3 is TGTGCCAGCAGTATGTGGATTCGAGCTAGTTGGCAGTATTTT. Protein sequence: CASSMWIRASWQYF.

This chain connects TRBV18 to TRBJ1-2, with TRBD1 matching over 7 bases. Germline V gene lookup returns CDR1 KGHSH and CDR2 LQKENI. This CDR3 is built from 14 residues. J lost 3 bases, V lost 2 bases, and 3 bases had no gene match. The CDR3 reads CASSPSGQDYGYTF. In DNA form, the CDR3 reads TGTGCCAGCTCACCATCTGGACAGGACTATGGCTACACCTTC.

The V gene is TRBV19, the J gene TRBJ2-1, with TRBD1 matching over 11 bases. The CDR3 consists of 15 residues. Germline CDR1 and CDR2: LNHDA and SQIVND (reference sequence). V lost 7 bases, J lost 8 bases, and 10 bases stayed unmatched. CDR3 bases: TGTGCCAGTACCACCCGGGACAGGGGGTCCGATGAGCAGTTCTTC. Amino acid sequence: CASTTRDRGSDEQFF.

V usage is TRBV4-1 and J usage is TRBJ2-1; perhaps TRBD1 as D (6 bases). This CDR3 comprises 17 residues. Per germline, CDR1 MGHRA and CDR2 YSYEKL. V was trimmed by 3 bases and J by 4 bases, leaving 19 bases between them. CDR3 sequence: CASSHLSGQGRYNEQFF. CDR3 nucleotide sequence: TGCGCCAGCAGCCATTTGTCGGGCCAGGGGCGATACAATGAGCAGTTCTTC.

CDR3 sequence: CASSLIGQGEVQETQYF. CDR3 sequence (DNA): TGTGCCAGCAGCTTGATTGGACAGGGAGAAGTCCAAGAGACCCAGTACTTC. This chain uses TRBV5-4 with TRBJ2-5; 8 bases align to TRBD1. V lost 1 base to trimming and J lost 1 base; unmatched junction nucleotides: 9. CDR1 is SGHNT and CDR2 is YYREEE in the germline V gene (reference sequence). The CDR3 is made up of 17 amino acids.

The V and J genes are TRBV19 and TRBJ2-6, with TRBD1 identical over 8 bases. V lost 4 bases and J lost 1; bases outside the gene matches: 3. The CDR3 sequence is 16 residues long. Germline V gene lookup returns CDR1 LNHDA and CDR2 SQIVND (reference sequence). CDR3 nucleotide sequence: TGTGCCAGTAGTACAGGGGGCTTTTCTGGGGCCAACGTCCTGACTTTC. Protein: CASSTGGFSGANVLTF.

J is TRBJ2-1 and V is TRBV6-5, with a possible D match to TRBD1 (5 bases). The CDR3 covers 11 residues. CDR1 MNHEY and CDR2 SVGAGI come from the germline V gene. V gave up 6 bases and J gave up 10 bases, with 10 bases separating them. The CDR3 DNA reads TGTGCCAGCAGAACCACAGGAGAGCAGTTCTTC. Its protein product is CASRTTGEQFF.

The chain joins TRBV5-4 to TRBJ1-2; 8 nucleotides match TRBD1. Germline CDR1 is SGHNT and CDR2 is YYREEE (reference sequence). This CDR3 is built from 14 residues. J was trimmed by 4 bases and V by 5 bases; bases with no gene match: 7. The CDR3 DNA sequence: TGTGCCAGCAGTCCGGACAGGGATAGCTATGGCTACACCTTC. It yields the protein CASSPDRDSYGYTF.

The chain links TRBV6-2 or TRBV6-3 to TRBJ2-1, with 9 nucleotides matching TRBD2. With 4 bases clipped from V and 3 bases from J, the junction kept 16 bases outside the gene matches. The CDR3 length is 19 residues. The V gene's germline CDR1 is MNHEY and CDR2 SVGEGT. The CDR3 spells CASSSPLGRGGRNYNEQFF. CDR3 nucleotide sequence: TGTGCCAGCAGTTCCCCGTTAGGGCGGGGGGGTAGAAACTACAATGAGCAGTTCTTC.